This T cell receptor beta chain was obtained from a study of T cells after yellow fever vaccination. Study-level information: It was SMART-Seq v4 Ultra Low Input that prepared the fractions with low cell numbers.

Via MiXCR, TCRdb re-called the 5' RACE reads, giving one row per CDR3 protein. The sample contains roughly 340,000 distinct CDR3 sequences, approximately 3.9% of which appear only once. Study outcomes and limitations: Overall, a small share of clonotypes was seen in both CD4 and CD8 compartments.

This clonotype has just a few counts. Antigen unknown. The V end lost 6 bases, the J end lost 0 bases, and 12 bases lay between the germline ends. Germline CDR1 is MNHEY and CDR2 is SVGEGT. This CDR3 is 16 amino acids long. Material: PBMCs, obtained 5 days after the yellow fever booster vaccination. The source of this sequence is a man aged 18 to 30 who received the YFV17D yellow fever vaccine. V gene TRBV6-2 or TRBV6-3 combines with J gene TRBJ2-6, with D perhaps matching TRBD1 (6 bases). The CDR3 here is CASSRQEFSGANVLTF. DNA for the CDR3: TGTGCCAGCAGCCGACAGGAATTCTCTGGGGCCAACGTCCTGACTTTC.